The 15 T cell receptor beta chains below come from one sample, sequenced in a study of blood T cells in healthy people across ages. The second PCR ran about 7 to 12 cycles with a sample-barcoded 5' primer and J-beta primers. From the 5' RACE reads, TCRdb called clonotypes with MiXCR, one entry per CDR3 protein. The table has around 1,000,000 distinct CDR3 sequences, approximately 38% seen once. Sequenced: blood. All receptors come from a man aged 18 to 30 in good health.

This clonotype has a count of ten or more. V usage is TRBV10-3 and J usage is TRBJ1-2, with D unclear. Germline CDR1 reads ENHRY; CDR2 reads SYGVKD. Trimming removed 5 bases at V and 7 bases at J, with 17 bases between. The CDR3 contains 14 residues. This CDR3 reads CAISSDRGFRGYTF. In DNA form, the CDR3 reads TGTGCCATCAGTTCAGACCGAGGATTCCGTGGCTACACCTTC.

This clonotype came up a few times. The chain uses TRBV7-2 and TRBJ1-2; a possible D gene is TRBD1 (6 bases). CDR1 SGHTA and CDR2 FQGNSA come from the germline V gene. This CDR3 comprises 14 residues. V was cut by 5 bases and J by 4 bases, with 14 bases left in between. CDR3: CASSTTRTAYGYTF. The CDR3 bases are TGTGCCAGCAGCACTACCCGGACAGCCTATGGCTACACCTTC.

V is TRBV3-1 and J is TRBJ2-3; D is unresolved. Germline V gene data show CDR1 as LGHDT and CDR2 as YNNKEL (reference sequence). The CDR3 runs to 12 residues. The V gene lost 5 bases and the J gene lost 10 bases, with 13 bases spanning the gap. The CDR3 loop reads CASSTPQSAQYF. As DNA, the CDR3 is TGTGCCAGCAGCACACCACAGAGCGCGCAGTATTTT.

Comment on this clonotype: The limits of the CDR3 on the DNA are not certain, so only TCRdb's listed CDR3 is given. This sequence joins TRBV21-1 and TRBJ2-1; TRBD2, as called in the table, went unchecked against the DNA. TRBV21-1 is flagged as a pseudogene. Counting both end residues, the CDR3 totals 20 amino acids. The CDR3 protein is CASSKVYSCGGASFCNEQFF.

This clonotype was seen ten or more times. V gene TRBV5-1 combines with J gene TRBJ1-4; 7 bases map to TRBD1. The germline V gene has CDR1 SGHRS and CDR2 YFSETQ. The ends lost 4 bases at V and 0 bases at J; junction bases unmatched: 3. This CDR3 has 15 residues. In DNA, the CDR3 is TGCGCCAGCAGCCCTCAGGGGGCAACTAATGAAAAACTGTTTTTT. It translates to CASSPQGATNEKLFF.

This chain joins TRBV25-1 and TRBJ1-6; D is unresolved. The CDR3 extends over 13 amino acids. Germline V gives CDR1 MGHDK, CDR2 SYGVNS. V lost 1 base, J lost 12 bases, and 10 bases lay in between. CDR3 DNA sequence: TGTGCCAGCAGTGAATGGGTCGGTTTACCCCTCCACTTT. This gives the protein CASSEWVGLPLHF.

This chain connects TRBV28 to TRBJ1-2; 8 nucleotides line up with TRBD1. The CDR3 consists of 14 residues. Germline-derived CDR1 and CDR2 are MDHEN and SYDVKM. V was pared by 5 bases and J by 3 bases, with 5 bases of the junction left unmatched. CDR3 amino acids: CASSVTGVHYGYTF. The CDR3 DNA follows: TGTGCCAGCAGTGTGACAGGGGTCCACTATGGCTACACCTTC.

The V call is TRBV29-1, the J call TRBJ2-7, with D possibly TRBD2 on 6 matching bases. The J call is in doubt because the DNA end fits TRBJ2-5 better. The CDR3 has 14 amino acids. Looked up from germline, CDR1 is SQVTM and CDR2 is ANQGSEA. CDR3 sequence reads: CSVGGVAFGETQYF. In DNA, the CDR3 is TGCAGCGTTGGGGGGGTGGCGTTTGGGGAGACCCAGTACTTC.

V is TRBV27 and J is TRBJ2-2; 9 bases fit TRBD1. The CDR3 extends over 15 amino acids. Trimming removed 6 bases from V and 6 bases from J; junction bases left unmatched: 8. Germline CDR1 and CDR2: MNHEY and SMNVEV (reference sequence). CDR3 residues: CASSPEQGAAGELFF. CDR3 DNA: TGTGCCAGCAGCCCGGAACAGGGGGCCGCCGGGGAGCTGTTTTTT.

This clonotype occurred a few times. The chain recombines TRBV4-2 with TRBJ2-1, with TRBD2 identical over 9 bases. The V gene end was trimmed by 2 bases and the J gene end by 6 bases; junction bases not matched to a gene: 8. Germline CDR1 LGHNA, CDR2 YNFKEQ. This CDR3 spans 16 amino acids. The CDR3 loop is CASSQLSGGAGNEQFF. CDR3 sequence (DNA): TGTGCCAGCAGCCAACTTAGCGGGGGAGCCGGCAATGAGCAGTTCTTC.

The V gene is TRBV12-5, the J gene TRBJ1-6, with a weak D call TRBD1 (5 bases). The germline CDR1 and CDR2 sequences are LGHNT and FRNRAP. Trimming took 3 bases from V and 7 from J, leaving 13 bases between them. This CDR3 is built from 15 residues. Here the CDR3 reads CASGFSGQGNSPLHF. The CDR3, as DNA: TGTGCTAGTGGTTTCTCGGGGCAGGGAAATTCACCCCTCCACTTT.

V usage is TRBV27 and J usage is TRBJ2-5, with 8 positions matching TRBD1. TRBJ2-7 explains the end of the DNA better; the J call may be wrong. In germline, CDR1 is MNHEY, CDR2 SMNVEV (reference sequence). The length of the CDR3 is 15 residues. The CDR3 sequence: CASSPRTGILNEQYF. DNA of the CDR3: TGTGCCAGCAGTCCCAGGACAGGGATTTTAAACGAGCAGTACTTC.

This sequence joins TRBV5-1 and TRBJ1-4; 9 bases map to TRBD1. Per the germline V gene, CDR1 is SGHRS and CDR2 is YFSETQ. V lost 4 bases, J lost 6 bases, and 7 bases stayed unmatched. The CDR3 covers 15 residues. CDR3 region: CASSPPGQGDEKLFF. Here the CDR3 DNA reads TGCGCCAGCAGCCCACCGGGACAGGGAGATGAAAAACTGTTTTTT.

This chain uses TRBV12-3 or TRBV12-4 with TRBJ1-1; D gene ambiguous. The V and J ends lost 3 bases and 0 bases respectively, with 8 bases between them. The CDR3 sequence is 14 residues long. The CDR3 region has the DNA TGTGCCAGCAGTTTTTGGAGGATGAACACTGAAGCTTTCTTT. This encodes CASSFWRMNTEAFF.

With regard to this clonotype: At one end the junction does not follow the germline gene, possibly because of a read error. The gene calls are TRBV7-2 and TRBJ2-3; no definite D call. The CDR3 sequence is 15 residues long. Looked up from germline, CDR1 is SGHTA and CDR2 is FQGNSA. The CDR3 sequence is CASSLAFGNTDTEYF. As DNA, the CDR3 is TGTGCCAGCAGCTTAGCCTTTGGAAACACAGATACGGAGTATTTT.